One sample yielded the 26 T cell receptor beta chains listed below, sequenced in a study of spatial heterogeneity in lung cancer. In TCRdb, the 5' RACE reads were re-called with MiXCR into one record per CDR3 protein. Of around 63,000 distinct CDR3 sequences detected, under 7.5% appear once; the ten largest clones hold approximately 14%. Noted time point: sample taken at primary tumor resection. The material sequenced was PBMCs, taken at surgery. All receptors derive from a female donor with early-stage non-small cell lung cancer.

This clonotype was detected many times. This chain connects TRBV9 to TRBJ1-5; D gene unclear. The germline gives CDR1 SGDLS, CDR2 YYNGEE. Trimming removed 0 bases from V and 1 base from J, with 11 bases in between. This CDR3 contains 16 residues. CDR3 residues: CASSVGPGESNQPQHF. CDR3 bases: TGTGCCAGCAGCGTAGGTCCGGGAGAGAGCAATCAGCCCCAGCATTTT.

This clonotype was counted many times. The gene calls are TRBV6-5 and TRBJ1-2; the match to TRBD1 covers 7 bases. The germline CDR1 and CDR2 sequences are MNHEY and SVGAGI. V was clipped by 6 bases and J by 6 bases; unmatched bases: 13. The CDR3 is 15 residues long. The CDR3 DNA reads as TGTGCCAGCAGACCCTGGGAGGGGGCCTGGAATGGCTACACCTTC. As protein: CASRPWEGAWNGYTF.

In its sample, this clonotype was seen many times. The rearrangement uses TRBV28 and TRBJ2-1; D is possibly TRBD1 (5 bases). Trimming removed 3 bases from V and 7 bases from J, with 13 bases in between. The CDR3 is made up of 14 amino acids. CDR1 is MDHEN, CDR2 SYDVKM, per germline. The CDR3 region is CASSFIRGQNEQFF. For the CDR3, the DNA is TGTGCCAGCAGTTTTATAAGGGGCCAAAATGAGCAGTTCTTC.

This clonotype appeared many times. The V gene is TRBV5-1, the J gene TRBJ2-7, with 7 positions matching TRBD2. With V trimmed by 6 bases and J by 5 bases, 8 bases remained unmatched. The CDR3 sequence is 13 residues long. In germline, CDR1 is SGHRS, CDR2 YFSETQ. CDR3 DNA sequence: TGCGCCAGCACCCTAGCGGAGGGCCACGAGCAGTACTTC. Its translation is CASTLAEGHEQYF.

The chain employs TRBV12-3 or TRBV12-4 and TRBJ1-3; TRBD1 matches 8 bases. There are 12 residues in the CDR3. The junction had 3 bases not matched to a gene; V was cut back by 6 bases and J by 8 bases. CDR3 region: CASSRQGYTIYF. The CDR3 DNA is TGTGCCAGCAGCAGACAGGGGTACACCATATATTTT.

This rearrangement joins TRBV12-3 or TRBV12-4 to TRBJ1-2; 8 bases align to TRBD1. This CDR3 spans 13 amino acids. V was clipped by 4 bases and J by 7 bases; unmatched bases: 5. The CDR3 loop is CASSWTGRAGYTF. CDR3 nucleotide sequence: TGTGCCAGCAGTTGGACAGGGCGGGCTGGCTACACCTTC.

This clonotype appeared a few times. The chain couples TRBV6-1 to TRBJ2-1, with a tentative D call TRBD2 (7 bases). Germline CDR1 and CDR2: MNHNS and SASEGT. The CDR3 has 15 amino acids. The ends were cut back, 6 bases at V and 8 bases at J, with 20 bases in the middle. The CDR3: CASSEVGGRRYEQFF. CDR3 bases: TGTGCCAGCAGCGAGGTGGGGGGGCGCAGGTATGAGCAGTTCTTC.

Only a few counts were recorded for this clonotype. CDR3 in DNA: TGTGCCAGCAGCCGAACTACCGGGACAGGGGGAAATGAGCAGTTCTTC. It specifies CASSRTTGTGGNEQFF. V is TRBV11-2 and J is TRBJ2-1, with 11 bases aligning to TRBD1. The CDR3 has 16 amino acids. Unmatched junction bases numbered 10, after V lost 5 bases and J lost 7 bases. The germline V gene has CDR1 SGHAT and CDR2 FQNNGV.

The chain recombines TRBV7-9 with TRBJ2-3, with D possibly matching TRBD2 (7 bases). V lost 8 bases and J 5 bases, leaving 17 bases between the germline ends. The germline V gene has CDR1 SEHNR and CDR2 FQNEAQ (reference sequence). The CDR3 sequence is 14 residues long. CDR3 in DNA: TGTGCCAGCTCCCCTCGGGGGGCAGGAGATACGCAGTATTTT. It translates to CASSPRGAGDTQYF.

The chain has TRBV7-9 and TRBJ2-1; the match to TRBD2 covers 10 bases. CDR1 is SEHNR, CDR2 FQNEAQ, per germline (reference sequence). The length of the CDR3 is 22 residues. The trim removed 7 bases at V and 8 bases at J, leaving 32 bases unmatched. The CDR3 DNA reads TGTGCCAGCACCCCTCCCTCACCCCCCGTTGGGACTAGCGCAAAGTGGGGATATGAGCAGTTCTTC. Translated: CASTPPSPPVGTSAKWGYEQFF.

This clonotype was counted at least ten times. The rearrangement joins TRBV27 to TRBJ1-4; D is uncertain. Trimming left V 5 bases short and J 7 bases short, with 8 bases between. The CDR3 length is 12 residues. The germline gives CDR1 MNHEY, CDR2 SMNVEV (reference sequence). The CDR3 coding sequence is TGTGCCAGCAGTCGTACCAGTGAAAAACTGTTTTTT. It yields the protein CASSRTSEKLFF.

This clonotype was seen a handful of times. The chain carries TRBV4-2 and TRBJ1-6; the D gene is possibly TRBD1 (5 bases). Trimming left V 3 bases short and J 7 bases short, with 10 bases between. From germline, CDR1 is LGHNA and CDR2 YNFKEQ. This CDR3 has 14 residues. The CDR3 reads CASSQARGNSPLHF. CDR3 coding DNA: TGTGCCAGCAGCCAGGCTAGGGGAAATTCACCCCTCCACTTT.

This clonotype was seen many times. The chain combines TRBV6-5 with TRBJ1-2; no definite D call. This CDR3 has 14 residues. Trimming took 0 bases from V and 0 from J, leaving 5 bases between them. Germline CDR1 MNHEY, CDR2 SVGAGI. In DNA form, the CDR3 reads TGTGCCAGCAGTTACTCGCAGCCTAACTATGGCTACACCTTC. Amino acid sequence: CASSYSQPNYGYTF.

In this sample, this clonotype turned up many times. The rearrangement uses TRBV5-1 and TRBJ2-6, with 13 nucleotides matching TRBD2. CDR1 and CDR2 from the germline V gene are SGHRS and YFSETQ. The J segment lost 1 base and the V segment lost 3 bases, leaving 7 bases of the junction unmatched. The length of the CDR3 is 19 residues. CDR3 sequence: CASSSAGLAGPSGANVLTF. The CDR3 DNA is TGCGCCAGCAGCTCGGCGGGACTAGCGGGACCTTCTGGGGCCAACGTCCTGACTTTC.

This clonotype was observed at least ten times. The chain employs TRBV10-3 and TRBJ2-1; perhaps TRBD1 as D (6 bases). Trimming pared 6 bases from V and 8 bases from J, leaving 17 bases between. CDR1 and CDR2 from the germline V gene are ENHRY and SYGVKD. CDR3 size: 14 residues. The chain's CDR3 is CAISGQSHVDEQFF. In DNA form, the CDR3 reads TGTGCCATCAGCGGACAGTCTCATGTGGATGAGCAGTTCTTC.

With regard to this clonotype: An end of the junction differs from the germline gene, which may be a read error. The CDR3 protein is CASSQTGGGPNYSYTF. The CDR3 nucleotides are TGTGCCAGCAGCCAAACGGGCGGAGGACCTAACTATAGCTACACCTTC. The chain employs TRBV4-2 and TRBJ1-2, with D unresolved. Germline loops: CDR1 LGHNA, CDR2 YNFKEQ. The CDR3 covers 16 residues.

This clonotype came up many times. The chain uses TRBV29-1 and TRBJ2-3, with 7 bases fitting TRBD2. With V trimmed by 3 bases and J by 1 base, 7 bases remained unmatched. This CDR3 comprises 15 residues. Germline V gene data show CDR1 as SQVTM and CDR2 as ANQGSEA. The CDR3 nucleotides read TGCAGCGTTGATCTGGGCGGGGGTCGCACAGATACGCAGTATTTT. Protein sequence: CSVDLGGGRTDTQYF.

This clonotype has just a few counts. The CDR3 DNA follows: TGTGCCATTGGGGCGGGAGCGGGAGGCCCCACAGATACGCAGTATTTT. As protein: CAIGAGAGGPTDTQYF. V gene TRBV10-3 combines with J gene TRBJ2-3, with 9 bases matching TRBD2. CDR1 and CDR2 (germline): ENHRY, SYGVKD. The CDR3 has 16 amino acids. After removal of 9 bases from V and 2 bases from J, the junction contained 12 bases not matched to a gene.

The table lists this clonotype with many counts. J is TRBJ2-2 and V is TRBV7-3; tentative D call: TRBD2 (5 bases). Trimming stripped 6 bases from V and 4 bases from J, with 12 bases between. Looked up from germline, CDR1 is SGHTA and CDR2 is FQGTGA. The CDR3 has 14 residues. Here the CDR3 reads CASSSSRGTGELFF. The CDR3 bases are TGTGCCAGCAGTTCCTCCCGGGGCACCGGGGAGCTGTTTTTT.

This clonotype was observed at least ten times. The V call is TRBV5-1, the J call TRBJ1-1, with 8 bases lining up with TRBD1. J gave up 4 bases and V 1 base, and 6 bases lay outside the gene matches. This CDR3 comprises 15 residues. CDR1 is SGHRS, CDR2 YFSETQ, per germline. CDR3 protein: CASSLTRGLGTEAFF. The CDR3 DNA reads TGCGCCAGCAGCTTGACCAGGGGGCTTGGCACTGAAGCTTTCTTT.

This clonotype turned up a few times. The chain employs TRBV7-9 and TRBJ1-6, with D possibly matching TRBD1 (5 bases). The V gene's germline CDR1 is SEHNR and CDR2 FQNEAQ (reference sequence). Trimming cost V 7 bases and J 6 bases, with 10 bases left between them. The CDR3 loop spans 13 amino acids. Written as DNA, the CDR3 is TGTGCCAGCAATAACGGGGCTAATTCACCCCTCCACTTT. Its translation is CASNNGANSPLHF.

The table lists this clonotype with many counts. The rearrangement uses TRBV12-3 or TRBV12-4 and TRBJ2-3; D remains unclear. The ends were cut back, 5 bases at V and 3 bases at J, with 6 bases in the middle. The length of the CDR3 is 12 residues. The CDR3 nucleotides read TGTGCCAGCAGTCTAGGGACAGATACGCAGTATTTT. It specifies CASSLGTDTQYF.

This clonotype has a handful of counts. The CDR3 protein is CASSLTRDTEAFF. CDR3 DNA: TGTGCCAGCAGTCTGACGAGGGACACTGAAGCTTTCTTT. The gene calls are TRBV11-2 and TRBJ1-1; D is unresolved. Germline lookup yields CDR1 SGHAT and CDR2 FQNNGV. Between the trimmed V and J ends, which lost 6 bases and 3 bases, there was a span of 11 bases. This CDR3 contains 13 residues. The full variable domain, in which reference TRBV11-2 and TRBJ1-1 provide the parts outside the CDR3, is EAGVAQSPRYKIIEKRQSVAFWCNPISGHATLYWYQQILGQGPKLLIQFQNNGVVDDSQLPKDRFSAERLKGVDSTLKIQPAKLEDSAVYLCASSLTRDTEAFFGQGTRLTVV.

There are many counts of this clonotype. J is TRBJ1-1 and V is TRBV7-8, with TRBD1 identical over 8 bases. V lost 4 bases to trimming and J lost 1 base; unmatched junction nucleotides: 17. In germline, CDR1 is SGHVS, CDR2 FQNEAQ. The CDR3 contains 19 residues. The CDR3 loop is CASSSEIFGQGAGNTEAFF. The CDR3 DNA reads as TGTGCCAGCAGCTCAGAAATCTTCGGACAGGGAGCGGGGAACACTGAAGCTTTCTTT.

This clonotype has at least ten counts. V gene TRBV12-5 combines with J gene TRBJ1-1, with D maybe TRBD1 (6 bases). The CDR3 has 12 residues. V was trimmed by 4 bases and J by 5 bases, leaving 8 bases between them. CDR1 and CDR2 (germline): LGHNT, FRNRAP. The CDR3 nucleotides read TGTGCTAGTGGTTCCAGGGGTACTGAAGCTTTCTTT. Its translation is CASGSRGTEAFF. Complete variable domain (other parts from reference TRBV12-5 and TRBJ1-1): DARVTQTPRHKVTEMGQEVTMRCQPILGHNTVFWYRQTMMQGLELLAYFRNRAPLDDSGMPKDRFSAEMPDATLATLKIQPSEPRDSAVYFCASGSRGTEAFFGQGTRLTVV.

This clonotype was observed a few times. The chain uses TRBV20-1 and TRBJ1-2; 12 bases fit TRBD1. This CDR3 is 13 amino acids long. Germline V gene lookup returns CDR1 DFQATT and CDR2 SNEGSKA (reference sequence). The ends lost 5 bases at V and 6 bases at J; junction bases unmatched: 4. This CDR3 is CSAGDRGPNGYTF. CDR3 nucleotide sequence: TGCAGTGCTGGGGACAGGGGGCCGAATGGCTACACCTTC.